This TCR beta chain was sequenced for a study of T-cell memory formation after mild COVID-19. Across the study: Clusters of TCRs were largely donor specific.

Between the trimmed V and J ends, which lost 10 bases and 0 bases, there was a span of 13 bases. Germline lookup yields CDR1 SGHKS and CDR2 YYEKEE (reference sequence). CDR3 size: 14 residues. Study observations and caveats: That cross-reactive memory joined was suggested by some responding clones appearing in pre-infection memory.

Ten or more counts support this clonotype. What it binds is not known. TCRdb re-called the 5' RACE reads with MiXCR, one entry per CDR3 protein. The table has fewer than 300,000 distinct CDR3 sequences, around 15% seen once. This receptor was identified in a man aged 18 to 30 who had mild COVID-19 (a few samples of this study predate the infection). Cell type and time point are not known. The sample consisted of PBMCs or a T cell subset sorted from them (not recorded which). The chain couples TRBV5-5 to TRBJ1-4; D is perhaps TRBD1 (5 bases). CDR3 sequence reads: CASRGGATNEKLFF. The CDR3 bases are TGTGCCTCGAGGGGTGGGGCAACTAATGAAAAACTGTTTTTT.